This TCR beta chain came from a study of technical replicates of blood from several donors. The V and J ends lost 4 bases and 0 bases, in that order; junction bases with no gene match: 9. This CDR3 has 17 residues. Per germline, CDR1 SQVTM and CDR2 ANQGSEA. The table came from immunoSEQ multiplex PCR; TCRdb's copy has only in-frame clones and leaves some out. The sample shows fewer than 95,000 clones, around 94% of them seen only once. The sequence derives from a human donor in good health. Sample: T cells isolated from PBMCs. The chain carries TRBV29-1 and TRBJ2-6; 7 bases line up with TRBD1. The CDR3, as DNA: TGCAGCGTTGGGGCAGGGGGTTCCTTCTCTGGGGCCAACGTCCTGACTTTC. Encoded protein: CSVGAGGSFSGANVLTF. The entire variable domain, with the rest obtained from reference TRBV29-1 and TRBJ2-6, is as follows: SAVISQKPSRDICQRGTSLTIQCQVDSQVTMMFWYRQQPGQSLTLIATANQGSEATYESGFVIDKFPISRPNLTFSTLTVSNMSPEDSSIYLCSVGAGGSFSGANVLTFGAGSRLTVL.